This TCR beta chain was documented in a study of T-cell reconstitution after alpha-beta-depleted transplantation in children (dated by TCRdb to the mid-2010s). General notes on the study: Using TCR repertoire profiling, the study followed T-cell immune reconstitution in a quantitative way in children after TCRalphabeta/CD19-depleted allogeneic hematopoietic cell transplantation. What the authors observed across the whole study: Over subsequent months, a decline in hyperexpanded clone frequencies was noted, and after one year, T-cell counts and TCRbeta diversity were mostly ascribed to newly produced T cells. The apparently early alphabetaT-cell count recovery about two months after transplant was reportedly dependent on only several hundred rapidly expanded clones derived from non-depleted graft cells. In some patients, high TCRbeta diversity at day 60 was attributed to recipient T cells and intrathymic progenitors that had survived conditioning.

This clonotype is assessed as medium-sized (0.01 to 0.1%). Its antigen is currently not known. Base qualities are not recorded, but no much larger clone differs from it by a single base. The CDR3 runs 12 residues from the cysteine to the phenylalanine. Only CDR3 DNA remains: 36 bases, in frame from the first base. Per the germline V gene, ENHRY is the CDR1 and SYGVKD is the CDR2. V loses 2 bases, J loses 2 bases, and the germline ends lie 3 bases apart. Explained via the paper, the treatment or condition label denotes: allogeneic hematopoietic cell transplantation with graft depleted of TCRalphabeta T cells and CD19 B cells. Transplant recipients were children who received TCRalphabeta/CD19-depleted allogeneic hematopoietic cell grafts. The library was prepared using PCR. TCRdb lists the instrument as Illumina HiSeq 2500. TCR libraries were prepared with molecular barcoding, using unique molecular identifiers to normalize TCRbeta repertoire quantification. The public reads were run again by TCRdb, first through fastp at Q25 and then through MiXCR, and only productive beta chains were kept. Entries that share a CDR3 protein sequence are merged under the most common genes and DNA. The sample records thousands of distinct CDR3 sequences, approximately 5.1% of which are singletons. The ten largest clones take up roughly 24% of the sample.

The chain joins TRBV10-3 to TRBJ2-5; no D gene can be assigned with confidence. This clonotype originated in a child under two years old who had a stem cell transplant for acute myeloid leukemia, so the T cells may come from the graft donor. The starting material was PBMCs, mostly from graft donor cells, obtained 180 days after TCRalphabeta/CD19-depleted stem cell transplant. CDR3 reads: CAISEGQETQYF. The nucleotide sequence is TGTGCCATCAGTGAGGGGCAAGAGACCCAGTACTTC.